The 29 T cell receptor beta chains given below trace back to one sample, sequenced in a study of T-cell memory formation after mild COVID-19. In TCRdb, the 5' RACE reads were re-called with MiXCR into one record per CDR3 protein. This sample has roughly 580,000 distinct CDR3 sequences; over 15% occur once, and the top ten carry around 13%. The material sequenced was PBMCs or a T cell subset sorted from them (not recorded which). The receptors were sampled from an adult woman who had mild COVID-19 (a few samples of this study predate the infection). Cell type and time point are not known.

V usage is TRBV11-2 and J usage is TRBJ2-1; no definite D call. The CDR3 sequence is 15 residues long. V was cut by 6 bases and J by 6 bases, with 18 bases left in between. CDR1 SGHAT and CDR2 FQNNGV come from the germline V gene. CDR3 residues: CASRVWGRVGNEQFF. As DNA, the CDR3 is TGTGCCAGCAGGGTTTGGGGTAGGGTCGGCAATGAGCAGTTCTTC.

The rearrangement uses TRBV7-3 and TRBJ2-6; 7 bases line up with TRBD1. Germline V gene sequence: CDR1 SGHTA, CDR2 FQGTGA. This CDR3 is 18 amino acids long. Unmatched junction bases numbered 7, after V lost 1 base and J lost 1 base. The CDR3 reads CASSLNPGTASGANVLTF. DNA of the CDR3: TGTGCCAGCAGCTTAAATCCCGGGACAGCATCTGGGGCCAACGTCCTGACTTTC.

The V and J genes are TRBV10-3 and TRBJ2-5, with 9 bases fitting TRBD2. The CDR3 is 15 residues long. V was clipped by 2 bases and J by 2 bases; unmatched bases: 3. CDR1 is ENHRY, CDR2 SYGVKD, per germline. DNA for the CDR3: TGTGCCATCAGTGAGGGACTAGCGCCGCAAGAGACCCAGTACTTC. As protein: CAISEGLAPQETQYF.

The table lists this clonotype with a few counts. For the CDR3, the DNA is TGTGCCAGCAGCTTAGACCAGAGCACAGATACGCAGTATTTT. It translates to CASSLDQSTDTQYF. The chain combines TRBV7-2 with TRBJ2-3; D remains ambiguous. CDR1 and CDR2 from the germline V gene are SGHTA and FQGNSA. The germline V and J ends were trimmed by 1 base and 0 bases, with 5 bases remaining between them. The CDR3 has 14 amino acids.

This clonotype has just a few counts. This rearrangement joins TRBV9 to TRBJ2-6; 9 bases line up with TRBD1. V was clipped by 3 bases and J by 2 bases; unmatched bases: 3. The CDR3 length is 16 residues. In germline, CDR1 is SGDLS, CDR2 YYNGEE. The CDR3 here is CASSATGGTGANVLTF. The CDR3 nucleotides read TGTGCCAGCAGCGCAACAGGGGGCACTGGGGCCAACGTCCTGACTTTC.

This clonotype was recorded a few times. This chain uses TRBV7-9 with TRBJ2-2; tentative D call: TRBD2 (6 bases). This CDR3 has 18 amino acids. The germline V gene encodes CDR1 SEHNR and CDR2 FQNEAQ (reference sequence). V was pared by 1 base and J by 3 bases, with 18 bases between. CDR3 DNA: TGTGCCAGCAGCTTAGGCAGCCAAGTAGCGGAGTACACCGGGGAGCTGTTTTTT. Residues: CASSLGSQVAEYTGELFF.

In its sample, this clonotype was seen many times. This chain uses TRBV28 with TRBJ1-2; D is unclear. Deletions cut 2 bases from V and 7 bases from J, with 11 bases between. Germline-derived CDR1 and CDR2 are MDHEN and SYDVKM. This CDR3 comprises 13 residues. CDR3 coding DNA: TGTGCCAGCAGTTTAGTCGGGGAGGGTGGCTACACCTTC. Translating it yields CASSLVGEGGYTF.

V gene TRBV27 combines with J gene TRBJ1-5; 11 bases align to TRBD1. The CDR3 is made up of 17 amino acids. Germline CDR1 reads MNHEY; CDR2 reads SMNVEV (reference sequence). J was trimmed by 2 bases and V by 4 bases; bases with no gene match: 7. For the CDR3, the DNA is TGTGCCAGCAGTTCCTGGACAGGGGGCTTGGGCAATCAGCCCCAGCATTTT. Protein: CASSSWTGGLGNQPQHF.

The rearrangement links TRBV12-3 or TRBV12-4 to TRBJ2-2, with D tentatively TRBD1 (6 bases). There are 15 residues in the CDR3. V shed 3 bases and J shed 2 bases, with 10 bases lying between them. DNA for the CDR3: TGTGCCAGCAGTTTTCAGGGGCAAAACACCGGGGAGCTGTTTTTT. It codes for CASSFQGQNTGELFF.

V and J are TRBV20-1 and TRBJ2-1, with a tentative D call TRBD2 (6 bases). Trimming took 0 bases from V and 3 from J, leaving 12 bases between them. There are 15 residues in the CDR3. Germline V CDR1 and CDR2: DFQATT, SNEGSKA (reference sequence). CDR3 sequence reads: CSARERAGSYNEQFF. The CDR3 region has the DNA TGCAGTGCTAGAGAGCGGGCGGGGAGCTACAATGAGCAGTTCTTC.

The V and J genes are TRBV12-3 or TRBV12-4 and TRBJ2-7; D perhaps matches TRBD1 (6 bases). The length of the CDR3 is 12 residues. Trimming took 3 bases from V and 7 from J, leaving 10 bases between them. The CDR3 coding sequence is TGTGCCAGCAGTTTCAGCGACAGGGAGCAGTACTTC. Protein sequence: CASSFSDREQYF.

The chain recombines TRBV7-9 with TRBJ2-3; TRBD1 matches 10 bases. This CDR3 region has 18 residues. Germline CDR1 is SEHNR and CDR2 is FQNEAQ (reference sequence). The J segment lost 6 bases and the V segment lost 4 bases, leaving 16 bases of the junction unmatched. The CDR3 DNA sequence: TGTGCCAGCAGCTCACTCGAGGACGGGACAGGGGACTGGGATACGCAGTATTTT. As protein: CASSSLEDGTGDWDTQYF. Supplemented by reference TRBV7-9 and TRBJ2-3, the full variable domain reads DTGVSQNPRHKITKRGQNVTFRCDPISEHNRLYWYRQTLGQGPEFLTYFQNEAQLEKSRLLSDRFSAERPKGSFSTLEIQRTEQGDSAMYLCASSSLEDGTGDWDTQYFGPGTRLTVL.

The sample holds a few counts of this clonotype. At one boundary the junction diverges from the germline segment, which might be a read error. This chain joins TRBV29-1 and TRBJ1-1; D may be TRBD1 (5 bases). CDR1 and CDR2 (germline): SQVTM, ANQGSEA. The CDR3 runs 12 residues. The CDR3 DNA sequence: TGCAGCGTGGAAGGACAGAACACTGAAGCTTTCTTT. Amino acids: CSVEGQNTEAFF.

The V call is TRBV15, the J call TRBJ2-2, with no clear D. Germline-derived CDR1 and CDR2 are LNHNV and YYDKDF (reference sequence). Trimming took 2 bases from V and 3 from J, leaving 10 bases between them. This CDR3 region has 15 residues. CDR3 sequence: CATSRRMGDTGELFF. The CDR3 nucleotides read TGTGCCACCAGCAGACGGATGGGTGACACCGGGGAGCTGTTTTTT.

Only a few counts were recorded for this clonotype. CDR3 region: CASSGQATGANVLTF. Written as DNA, the CDR3 is TGTGCCAGCTCGGGGCAGGCAACTGGGGCCAACGTCCTGACTTTC. This chain uses TRBV25-1 with TRBJ2-6, with D possibly being TRBD1 or TRBD2 (5 bases each). With 8 bases removed from V and 2 bases from J, the gap between germline ends came to 13 bases. In germline, CDR1 is MGHDK, CDR2 SYGVNS. This CDR3 region has 15 residues.

This clonotype was recorded at least ten times. V usage is TRBV7-2 and J usage is TRBJ2-7; the D gene is possibly TRBD2 (5 bases). V lost 6 bases to trimming and J lost 1 base, with 16 bases between them. This CDR3 comprises 15 residues. CDR1 and CDR2 (germline): SGHTA, FQGNSA. The CDR3 protein is CASSGPGPGSYEQYF. CDR3 in DNA: TGTGCCAGCAGTGGACCCGGGCCGGGGTCCTACGAGCAGTACTTC. The whole variable domain, filled in from reference TRBV7-2 and TRBJ2-7, reads GAGVSQSPSNKVTEKGKDVELRCDPISGHTALYWYRQSLGQGLEFLIYFQGNSAPDKSGLPSDRFSAERTGGSVSTLTIQRTQQEDSAVYLCASSGPGPGSYEQYFGPGTRLTVT.

This clonotype showed up just a few times. CDR3 sequence (DNA): TGCAGTGTAGGAGGGGGCGAGGGATACGAGCAGTACTTC. The encoded protein is CSVGGGEGYEQYF. The chain uses TRBV20-1 and TRBJ2-7; perhaps TRBD1 as D (7 bases). V was cut by 7 bases and J by 4 bases, with 17 bases left in between. CDR3 length equals 13 residues. CDR1 and CDR2 from the germline V gene are DFQATT and SNEGSKA (reference sequence).

V and J are TRBV12-3 or TRBV12-4 and TRBJ2-1; D uncertain. The CDR3 is made up of 14 amino acids. V was cut by 1 base and J by 9 bases, with 13 bases left in between. For the CDR3, the DNA is TGTGCCAGCAGTTTAGGGTTGATGCAGACTGAGCAGTTCTTC. It yields the protein CASSLGLMQTEQFF.

This clonotype was picked up many times. The gene calls are TRBV5-1 and TRBJ2-1; D is perhaps TRBD2 (5 bases). This CDR3 is built from 15 residues. Germline values: CDR1 SGHRS, CDR2 YFSETQ. Trimming left V 1 base short and J 6 bases short, with 14 bases between. The CDR3: CASSLPGITTNEQFF. The CDR3 region has the DNA TGCGCCAGCAGCTTGCCCGGGATCACCACCAATGAGCAGTTCTTC. The full variable domain, completed using reference TRBV5-1 and TRBJ2-1, is KAGVTQTPRYLIKTRGQQVTLSCSPISGHRSVSWYQQTPGQGLQFLFEYFSETQRNKGNFPGRFSGRQFSNSRSEMNVSTLELGDSALYLCASSLPGITTNEQFFGPGTRLTVL.

This clonotype was counted only a few times. The chain uses TRBV27 and TRBJ2-7; 13 bases map to TRBD2. The junction had 8 bases not matched to a gene; V was cut back by 5 bases and J by 7 bases. The CDR3 length is 15 residues. The germline V gene encodes CDR1 MNHEY and CDR2 SMNVEV (reference sequence). In DNA form, the CDR3 reads TGTGCCAGCAGTAGTGGGACTAGCGGGAAGCGTGAGCAGTACTTC. Its protein product is CASSSGTSGKREQYF.

This clonotype was counted at least ten times. The chain couples TRBV20-1 to TRBJ2-5; TRBD2 agrees at 13 bases. J was trimmed by 0 bases and V by 5 bases; bases with no gene match: 6. In germline, CDR1 is DFQATT, CDR2 SNEGSKA (reference sequence). The CDR3 is 16 residues long. The CDR3 DNA sequence: TGCAGTGCTCGCGGGACTAGCGGGGTCCACCAAGAGACCCAGTACTTC. This gives the protein CSARGTSGVHQETQYF.

The table lists this clonotype with a few counts. The chain links TRBV27 to TRBJ2-4; no definite D call. Per the germline V gene, CDR1 is MNHEY and CDR2 is SMNVEV (reference sequence). The V and J ends lost 5 bases and 0 bases respectively, with 23 bases between them. This CDR3 has 19 amino acids. This CDR3 is CASSTLTSYPSLAKNIQYF. DNA of the CDR3: TGTGCCAGCAGTACCCTGACATCGTACCCCAGTCTAGCCAAAAACATTCAGTACTTC.

This rearrangement joins TRBV7-3 to TRBJ2-1, with 11 bases aligning to TRBD2. The V segment lost 5 bases and the J segment 5 bases; nucleotides outside the gene matches: 2. The germline V gene has CDR1 SGHTA and CDR2 FQGTGA. This CDR3 is built from 14 residues. In nucleotides, the CDR3 is TGTGCCAGCAGCATTAGCGGGAGGGACAATGAGCAGTTCTTC. This codes for CASSISGRDNEQFF.

This chain links TRBV6-4 with TRBJ2-1; D gene unclear. Trimming took off 4 bases at V and 7 bases at J, with 11 bases between the two ends. Per germline, CDR1 MRHNA and CDR2 SNTAGT. CDR3 length: 13 residues. As DNA, the CDR3 is TGTGCCAGCAGTGTCAAGGCCCGGAATGAGCAGTTCTTC. Protein sequence: CASSVKARNEQFF.

The chain employs TRBV4-1 and TRBJ2-7; 11 bases fit TRBD2. Germline CDR1 reads MGHRA; CDR2 reads YSYEKL. V trimming: 1 base; J trimming: 4 bases; junction bases outside the gene matches: 3. The CDR3 sequence is 15 residues long. The CDR3 DNA sequence: TGCGCCAGCAGCCAAGGACTAGCGGGGCCTTACGAGCAGTACTTC. Protein product: CASSQGLAGPYEQYF.

This clonotype was seen more than once but under ten times. The J gene is TRBJ2-7, the V gene TRBV11-2, with D tentatively TRBD1 (6 bases). This CDR3 region has 15 residues. CDR1 and CDR2 (germline): SGHAT, FQNNGV. Trimming pared 7 bases from V and 3 bases from J, leaving 19 bases between. The CDR3 here is CASTPALGRGYEQYF. The CDR3 region has the DNA TGTGCCAGCACCCCTGCCCTTGGCAGGGGCTACGAGCAGTACTTC.

This chain connects TRBV29-1 to TRBJ2-3, with TRBD2 as a possible D gene (6 bases). The CDR3 covers 14 residues. Germline CDR1 reads SQVTM; CDR2 reads ANQGSEA. Trimming removed 3 bases from V and 0 bases from J, with 10 bases in between. CDR3 DNA sequence: TGCAGCGTTGAGCGGGGCCTGAGCACAGATACGCAGTATTTT. Translated, it gives CSVERGLSTDTQYF.

The chain has TRBV9 and TRBJ1-6; D remains unclear. Looked up from germline, CDR1 is SGDLS and CDR2 is YYNGEE. The CDR3 covers 13 residues. Trimming pared 3 bases from V and 7 bases from J, leaving 8 bases between. CDR3 sequence reads: CASSARHNSPLHF. For the CDR3, the DNA is TGTGCCAGCAGCGCCAGGCACAATTCACCCCTCCACTTT. The whole variable domain, filled in from reference TRBV9 and TRBJ1-6, reads DSGVTQTPKHLITATGQRVTLRCSPRSGDLSVYWYQQSLDQGLQFLIQYYNGEERAKGNILERFSAQQFPDLHSELNLSSLELGDSALYFCASSARHNSPLHFGNGTRLTVT.

The J gene is TRBJ2-7, the V gene TRBV5-1; D gene unclear. This CDR3 region has 16 residues. Trimming took 0 bases from V and 0 from J, leaving 13 bases between them. Germline CDR1 reads SGHRS; CDR2 reads YFSETQ. The CDR3 sequence is CASSLVGLSSSYEQYF. CDR3 DNA: TGCGCCAGCAGCTTGGTCGGCCTTTCTAGCTCCTACGAGCAGTACTTC.